The 3 T cell receptor beta chains given below trace back to one sample, sequenced in a study of OX40 agonist ivuxolimab in advanced cancers. The protocol was immunoSEQ multiplex PCR, while the TCRdb copy is restricted to in-frame clones and leaves out a portion. This sample carries roughly 53,000 clones, around four fifths of them seen once, and the ten largest clones take 2.8%. The sequencing here drew on CD4+ or CD8+ T cells sorted from blood, taken in a trial of the OX40 agonist ivuxolimab. All receptors derive from an adult with an advanced solid tumor such as melanoma, head and neck, liver or kidney cancer.

This chain connects TRBV5-4 to TRBJ1-1, with D tentatively TRBD1 (6 bases). Trimming left V 3 bases short and J 4 bases short, with 16 bases between. From germline, CDR1 is SGHNT and CDR2 YYREEE (reference sequence). This CDR3 has 15 amino acids. The CDR3 coding sequence is TGTGCCAGCAGCTCGCTGGGGGGCTCGAGCACTGAAGCTTTCTTT. Its translation: CASSSLGGSSTEAFF.

In regard to this clone: One end of the junction is discordant with germline, which a read error may explain. The J gene is TRBJ1-6, the V gene TRBV6-1; D ambiguous. This CDR3 has 11 residues. Germline CDR1 reads MNHNS; CDR2 reads SASEGT. CDR3 bases: TGTGCCAGCAGTTACAATTCACCCCCCCACTTT. Amino acids: CASSYNSPPHF.

The chain carries TRBV7-9 and TRBJ2-3; 7 bases align to TRBD2. The CDR3 covers 14 residues. With 10 bases clipped from V and 1 base from J, the junction kept 8 bases outside the gene matches. Germline CDR1 is SEHNR and CDR2 is FQNEAQ (reference sequence). Here the CDR3 DNA reads TGTGCCACCAGAATGGCGGGGGGCACAGATACGCAGTATTTT. This codes for CATRMAGGTDTQYF.